This TCR beta chain emerged from a study of shared clonotypes between healthy human individuals. V was shortened by 6 bases and J by 0 bases, with 12 bases between the two germline ends. This CDR3 has 15 residues. Germline V CDR1 and CDR2: MNHNY, SVGAGI (reference sequence). Only in-frame clones appear in the TCRdb table, and some are missing; sequencing was by immunoSEQ multiplex PCR. There are under 750,000 clones in the sample; 72% occur only once, and more than 1.5% lies in the top ten. The V gene is TRBV6-6, the J gene TRBJ1-5, with D perhaps matching TRBD1 (5 bases). This clonotype was sampled from a woman younger than 45 in good health. Input material: memory CD4+ T cells sorted from blood. The subset: CD45RA-negative fraction. CDR3 in amino acids: CASSRTGYSNQPQHF. The CDR3, as DNA: TGTGCCAGCAGCCGAACAGGATATAGCAATCAGCCCCAGCATTTT.